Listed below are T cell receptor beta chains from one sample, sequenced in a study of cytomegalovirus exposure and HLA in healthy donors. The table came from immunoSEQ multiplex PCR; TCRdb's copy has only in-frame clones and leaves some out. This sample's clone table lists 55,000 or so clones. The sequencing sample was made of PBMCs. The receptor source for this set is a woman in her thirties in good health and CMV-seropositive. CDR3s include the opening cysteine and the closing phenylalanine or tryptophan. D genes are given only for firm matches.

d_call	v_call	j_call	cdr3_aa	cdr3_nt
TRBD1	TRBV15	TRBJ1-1	CATSRAPGQGNTEAFF	TGTGCCACCAGCAGAGCCCCGGGACAGGGAAATACTGAAGCTTTCTTT
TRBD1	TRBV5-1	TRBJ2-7	CASSWTGAYEQYF	TGCGCCAGCAGCTGGACAGGGGCCTACGAGCAGTACTTC
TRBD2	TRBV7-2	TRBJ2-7	CASSQTSGATYEQYF	TGTGCCAGCAGTCAGACTAGCGGGGCCACCTACGAGCAGTACTTC
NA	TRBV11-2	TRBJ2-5	CASSLDVGGAQYF	TGTGCCAGCAGCTTAGACGTTGGAGGGGCCCAGTACTTC
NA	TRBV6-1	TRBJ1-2	CASSVSGLRSYTF	TGTGCCAGCAGTGTCTCCGGGTTGCGGTCCTACACCTTC
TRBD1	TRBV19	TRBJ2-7	CASSLRQGPYEQYF	TGTGCCAGTAGTCTAAGACAGGGGCCCTACGAGCAGTACTTC
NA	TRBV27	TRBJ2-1	CASSFGRGNEQFF	TGTGCCAGCAGTTTCGGCAGGGGCAATGAGCAGTTCTTC
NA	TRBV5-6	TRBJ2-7	CASSPGRDTSYEQYF	TGTGCCAGCAGCCCTGGGAGGGACACCTCCTACGAGCAGTACTTC
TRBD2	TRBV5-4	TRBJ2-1	CASSFRTSGTAYEQFF	TGTGCCAGCAGCTTTCGGACTAGCGGGACCGCCTATGAGCAGTTCTTC
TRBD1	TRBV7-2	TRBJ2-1	CASSTRTGVNEQFF	TGTGCCAGCAGCACACGGACAGGGGTCAATGAGCAGTTCTTC
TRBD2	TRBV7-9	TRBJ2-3	CASSATRAAGESDTQYF	TGTGCCAGCAGCGCCACCCGAGCGGCGGGAGAGAGCGATACGCAGTATTTT
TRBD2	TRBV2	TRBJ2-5	CASRAGGETQYF	TGTGCCAGCAGGGCGGGGGGGGAGACCCAGTACTTC
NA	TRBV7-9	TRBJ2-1	CASNNLGGTRDNEQFF	TGTGCCAGCAACAACCTGGGGGGGACAAGAGACAATGAGCAGTTCTTC
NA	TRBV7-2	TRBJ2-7	CASSPGYEQYF	TGTGCCAGCAGCCCGGGCTACGAGCAGTACTTC
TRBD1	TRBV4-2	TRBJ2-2	CASSLWTGYMYTGELFF	TGTGCCAGCAGCCTTTGGACAGGGTATATGTACACCGGGGAGCTGTTTTTT
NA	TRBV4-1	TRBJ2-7	CASSQAPTDSAYEQYF	TGCGCCAGCAGCCAAGCCCCCACCGATAGCGCCTACGAGCAGTACTTC
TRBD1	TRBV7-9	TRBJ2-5	CASSPQGTGGQETQYF	TGTGCCAGCAGCCCCCAGGGTACAGGGGGCCAAGAGACCCAGTACTTC
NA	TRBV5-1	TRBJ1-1	CASSLWRRGLNTEAFF	TGCGCCAGCAGCTTGTGGCGGAGGGGTTTGAACACTGAAGCTTTCTTT
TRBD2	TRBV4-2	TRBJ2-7	CASSRGLAGGAYEQYF	TGTGCCAGCAGCCGAGGACTAGCGGGCGGCGCCTACGAGCAGTACTTC
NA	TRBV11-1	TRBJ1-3	CASSLVGQTGNTIYF	TGTGCCAGCAGCTTAGTCGGACAGACTGGAAACACCATATATTTT
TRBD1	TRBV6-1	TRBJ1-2	CASRRDSPMGYGYTF	TGTGCCAGCAGGAGGGACAGCCCGATGGGCTATGGCTACACCTTC
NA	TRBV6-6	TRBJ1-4	CASSPPGEKLFF	TGTGCCAGCAGCCCGCCGGGGGAAAAACTGTTTTTT
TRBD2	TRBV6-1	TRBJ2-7	CASSELRTSIYEQYF	TGTGCCAGCAGTGAACTCCGGACTAGCATTTACGAGCAGTACTTC
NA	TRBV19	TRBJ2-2	CASSGRGTNTGELFF	TGTGCCAGTAGTGGCCGGGGGACTAACACCGGGGAGCTGTTTTTT
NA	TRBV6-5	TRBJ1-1	CASSYSQNTEAFF	TGTGCCAGCAGTTACTCCCAGAACACTGAAGCTTTCTTT
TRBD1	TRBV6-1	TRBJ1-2	CASTGRTGGNYGYTF	TGTGCCAGCACCGGACGGACAGGGGGTAACTATGGCTACACCTTC